Listed below are T cell receptor beta chains from one sample, sequenced in a study of Ad26.COV2.S vaccination and SARS-CoV-2 variants. This table comes from immunoSEQ multiplex PCR, and its TCRdb copy is limited to in-frame clones, with some not included. The sample contains about 460,000 clones, 70% to 90% of which appear only once. The sequenced sample was peripheral blood, obtained in a trial of Ad26.COV2.S vaccine versus placebo. All receptors derive from a person between 18 and 59 years old who received the Ad26.COV2.S COVID-19 vaccine or a placebo. CDR3s include the opening cysteine and the closing phenylalanine or tryptophan. The D gene is left open where the match is weak. Only some rows state a clone size, as once, few, many or a class for expanded clones.

TRBJ2-2,NA,NA,TRBV7-9,TGTGCCAGCAGCCCCAGAGGCACCGGGGAGCTGTTTTTT,CASSPRGTGELFF
TRBJ1-5,NA,NA,TRBV6-6,TGTGCCAGCAGTTACCCTGGGGAGTCCGGGCAGCCCCAGCATTTT,CASSYPGESGQPQHF
TRBJ1-5,NA,NA,TRBV4-3,TGCGCCAGCAGCCAAGAATCGATCCGTTATAGCAATCAGCCCCAGCATTTT,CASSQESIRYSNQPQHF
TRBJ1-4,NA,NA,TRBV7-9,TGTGCCAGCAGCTTAATTATTTCAACTAATGAAAAACTGTTTTTT,CASSLIISTNEKLFF
TRBJ1-2,TRBD1,NA,TRBV13,TGTGCCAGCAGCAAGACAGGGGGCAACTATGGCTACACCTTC,CASSKTGGNYGYTF
TRBJ1-1,NA,once,TRBV7-2,TGTGCCAGCAGCTTAGCCGTAGGGAACACTGAAGCTTTCTTT,CASSLAVGNTEAFF
TRBJ2-7,TRBD1,NA,TRBV27,TGTGCCAGCAGTTTATACCGGCTTCGGGACAGGGGTCGCGAGCAGTACTTC,CASSLYRLRDRGREQYF
TRBJ1-6,TRBD1,NA,TRBV5-1,TGCGCCAGCAGCCCAACAATCAGCCGGGACAGATATAATTCACCCCTCCACTTT,CASSPTISRDRYNSPLHF
TRBJ2-2,NA,NA,TRBV25-1,TGTGCCAGCAGTGAGGGGGCCGGGGAGCTGTTTTTT,CASSEGAGELFF
TRBJ1-6,NA,NA,TRBV19,TGTGCCAGTAGTACTCGGCAGATATATAATTCACCCCTCCACTTT,CASSTRQIYNSPLHF
TRBJ2-1,NA,NA,TRBV11-2,TGTGCCAGCTTCTCGGGTGGGAATCTTTACAATGAGCAGTTCTTC,CASFSGGNLYNEQFF
TRBJ1-2,NA,NA,TRBV4-2,TGTGCCAGCAGCCAAGATGTACGGGTACTATATGGCTACACCTTC,CASSQDVRVLYGYTF
TRBJ2-1,TRBD1,NA,TRBV4-3,TGCGCCAGCAGCCACGCCGCCGGGACAGGGGATTACAATGAGCAGTTCTTC,CASSHAAGTGDYNEQFF
TRBJ2-2,NA,NA,TRBV6-1,TGTGCCAGCAGTGAAGTGGGGTGGAGGACCGGGGAGCTGTTTTTT,CASSEVGWRTGELFF
TRBJ1-4,TRBD1,NA,TRBV5-6,TGTGCCAGCAGCTATGACAGGGGGCTGTATGAAAAACTGTTTTTT,CASSYDRGLYEKLFF
TRBJ2-1,TRBD2,NA,TRBV25-1,TGTGCCAGCAGTGACGATAGGGGACTAGCGAGCGATGAGCAGTTCTTC,CASSDDRGLASDEQFF
TRBJ1-3,NA,NA,TRBV9,TGTGCCAGCAGCGTAAGCGGGAGCTCTGGAAACACCATATATTTT,CASSVSGSSGNTIYF
TRBJ1-3,TRBD1,NA,TRBV5-5,TGTGCCAGCAGGGGACAGAACTCTGGAAACACCATATATTTT,CASRGQNSGNTIYF
TRBJ2-3,NA,NA,TRBV30,TGTGCCTGGAGTGGAGCGCCAAGCACAGATACGCAGTATTTT,CAWSGAPSTDTQYF
TRBJ2-1,NA,once,TRBV27,TGTGCCAGCAGTTTATCTGGTCTGGGCAATGAGCAGTTCTTC,CASSLSGLGNEQFF
TRBJ2-2,NA,few,TRBV12-3/TRBV12-4,NA,CASSFGAGELFF
TRBJ1-2,NA,NA,TRBV6-2/TRBV6-3,TGTGCCAGCAGTTACTCGCGGGGTAGCTATGGCTACACCTTC,CASSYSRGSYGYTF
TRBJ1-2,NA,NA,TRBV29-1,TGCAGCGTCGCGTCGGACGGAGCCTATGGCTACACCTTC,CSVASDGAYGYTF
TRBJ1-2,TRBD1,NA,TRBV19,TGTGCCAGTAGGGGACAGGTAGGAGGCTACACCTTC,CASRGQVGGYTF
TRBJ1-1,TRBD1,NA,TRBV28,TGTGCCAGCAAAACTACCGGACAGGGAGGGCGGAACACTGAAGCTTTCTTT,CASKTTGQGGRNTEAFF
TRBJ1-6,NA,NA,TRBV10-3,TGTGCCATCAGCATCGACGGATCAGATTCACCCCTCCACTTT,CAISIDGSDSPLHF
TRBJ1-1,NA,once,TRBV6-5,TGTGCCAGCAGAATAGAGTATCTGGCGAACACTGAAGCTTTCTTT,CASRIEYLANTEAFF
TRBJ2-1,NA,NA,TRBV7-3,TGTGCCAGCAGCTTATTGGGTCCGTACAATGAGCAGTTCTTC,CASSLLGPYNEQFF
TRBJ2-2,TRBD1,NA,TRBV20-1,TGCAGTGCTAGTTTCAGGGGGCTTGGCACCGGGGAGCTGTTTTTT,CSASFRGLGTGELFF
TRBJ2-2,TRBD2,NA,TRBV7-8,TGTGCCAGCAGCTCCGGACTAGCTCCACGCGGGGAGCTGTTTTTT,CASSSGLAPRGELFF
TRBJ1-2,NA,once,TRBV27,TGTGCCAGCAGTTTATCTGGCACCTATGGCTACACCTTC,CASSLSGTYGYTF
TRBJ1-1,NA,NA,TRBV27,TGTGCCAGCAGGCTCAACACTGAAGCTTTCTTT,CASRLNTEAFF
TRBJ2-7,NA,NA,TRBV12-3/TRBV12-4,TGTGCCAGCAGTTCTTGGGGCTCCTACGAGCAGTACTTC,CASSSWGSYEQYF
TRBJ2-5,TRBD2,NA,TRBV5-4,TGTGCCAGCAGCTTGAGGAGGGGAGGGGAGACCCAGTACTTC,CASSLRRGGETQYF
TRBJ2-1,TRBD2,NA,TRBV7-2,TGTGCCAGCAGCTTGTCTAGCGGGGGGATGGTCTCCTACAATGAGCAGTTCTTC,CASSLSSGGMVSYNEQFF
TRBJ1-2,NA,NA,TRBV27,TGTGCCAGCAGTTTTGGCTCTTACTATGGCTACACCTTC,CASSFGSYYGYTF
TRBJ2-7,NA,NA,TRBV27,TGTGCCAGCAGTTTGAAAAGGGGGTCCTACGAGCAGTACTTC,CASSLKRGSYEQYF
TRBJ2-7,NA,NA,TRBV6-1,TGTGCCAGCAGTGAATGGACAGTCTCCTACGAGCAGTACTTC,CASSEWTVSYEQYF
TRBJ2-5,NA,NA,TRBV6-5,TGTGCCAGCAGCCGAAGTAGCAGAGAGACCCAGTACTTC,CASSRSSRETQYF
TRBJ2-2,NA,NA,TRBV24-1,TGTGCCACCAGTGATCCCAGGGGGGGGACCGGGGAGCTGTTTTTT,CATSDPRGGTGELFF
TRBJ2-1,NA,NA,TRBV27,TGTGCCAGCCCACCTCCCCGGGAGTCCTACAATGAGCAGTTCTTC,CASPPPRESYNEQFF
TRBJ1-2,NA,few,TRBV4-1,TGCGCCAGCAGCGCTCACTCGGGACCGGAGCACTATGGCTACACCTTC,CASSAHSGPEHYGYTF
TRBJ2-1,NA,NA,TRBV21-1,TGTGCCAGCCCAAAGGGGACAAATGAGCAGTTCTTC,CASPKGTNEQFF
TRBJ2-1,NA,NA,TRBV11-2,TGTGCCAGCAGCTTCACCAGCGGCCCCTACAATGAGCAGTTCTTC,CASSFTSGPYNEQFF
TRBJ2-5,TRBD2,NA,TRBV2,TGTGCCAGTTCCTCATTAGCGGGAGGGGGGGAGACCCAGTACTTC,CASSSLAGGGETQYF
TRBJ1-5,TRBD1,NA,TRBV3-1/TRBV3-2,TGTGCCAGCAGCCAAGCCGGGACAGGGGACCAGCCCCAGCATTTT,CASSQAGTGDQPQHF
TRBJ1-4,NA,NA,TRBV7-9,TGTGCCAGCAGCAAAGGCGTCGGGGGTGAAAAACTGTTTTTT,CASSKGVGGEKLFF
TRBJ1-5,TRBD1,NA,TRBV6-5,TGTGCCAGCAGCCACCACGACAGGGCTCAGCCCCAGCATTTT,CASSHHDRAQPQHF
TRBJ1-5,TRBD1,NA,TRBV19,TGTGCCAGTAGTATTCGGGCGGGGACAGGGGATCAGCCCCAGCATTTT,CASSIRAGTGDQPQHF
TRBJ1-1,TRBD1,once,TRBV5-1,TGCGCCAGCAGCTGGATACAGGGGAAGTACACTGAAGCTTTCTTT,CASSWIQGKYTEAFF
TRBJ1-2,NA,NA,TRBV29-1,TGCAGCGTTGAGAGTCAGGGCTCTAACTATGGCTACACCTTC,CSVESQGSNYGYTF
TRBJ2-7,NA,NA,TRBV4-2,TGTGCCAGCAGCCAGCGCGATAGGAGCGAAGGCGAGCAGTACTTC,CASSQRDRSEGEQYF
TRBJ2-3,NA,NA,TRBV7-9,TGTGCCAGCGCGTGGGTAGATACGCAGTATTTT,CASAWVDTQYF